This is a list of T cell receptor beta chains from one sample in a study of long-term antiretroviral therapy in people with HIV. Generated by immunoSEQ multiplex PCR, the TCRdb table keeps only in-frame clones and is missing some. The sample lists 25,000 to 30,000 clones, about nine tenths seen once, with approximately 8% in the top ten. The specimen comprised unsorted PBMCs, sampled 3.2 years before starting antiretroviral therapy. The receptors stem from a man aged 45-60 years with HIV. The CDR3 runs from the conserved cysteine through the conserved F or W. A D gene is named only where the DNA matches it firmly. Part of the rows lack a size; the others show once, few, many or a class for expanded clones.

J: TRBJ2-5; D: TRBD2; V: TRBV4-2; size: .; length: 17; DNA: TGTGCCAGCAGCCAGGCTACTAGCGGGAGGGGGGGAGAGACCCAGTACTTC; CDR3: CASSQATSGRGGETQYF
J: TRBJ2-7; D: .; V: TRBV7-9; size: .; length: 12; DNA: TGTGCCAGCACTAACTTTCCCTACGAGCAGTACTTC; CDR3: CASTNFPYEQYF
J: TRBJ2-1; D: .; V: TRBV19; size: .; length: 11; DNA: TGTGCCAGTAGTCTAACCGGGTCCAAGTTCTTC; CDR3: CASSLTGSKFF
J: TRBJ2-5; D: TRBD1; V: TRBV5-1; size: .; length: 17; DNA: TGCGCCAGCAGCCCCAAATTCGACAGGGGGCTTGAAGAGACCCAGTACTTC; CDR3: CASSPKFDRGLEETQYF
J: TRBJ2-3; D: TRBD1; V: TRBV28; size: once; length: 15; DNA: TGTGCCAGCAGTTTTAGGGGGCGCCCCCTAGATACGCAGTATTTT; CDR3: CASSFRGRPLDTQYF
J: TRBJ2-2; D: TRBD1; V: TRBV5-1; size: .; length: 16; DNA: TGCGCCAGCAGCCCTGGACAGGGTGGTCTGGCCGGGGAGCTGTTTTTT; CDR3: CASSPGQGGLAGELFF
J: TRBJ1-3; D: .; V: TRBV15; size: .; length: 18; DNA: TGTGCCACCAGCAGAGATCCCGCAGGAAAAACCTCTGGAAACACCATATATTTT; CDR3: CATSRDPAGKTSGNTIYF
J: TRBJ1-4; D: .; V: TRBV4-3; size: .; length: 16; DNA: TGCGCCAGCAGCCAAGTTAGACAGTTCCTAAATGAAAAACTGTTTTTT; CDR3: CASSQVRQFLNEKLFF
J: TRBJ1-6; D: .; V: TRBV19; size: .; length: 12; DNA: TGTGCCAGTAGTATCGGGGATTCACCCCTCCACTTT; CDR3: CASSIGDSPLHF
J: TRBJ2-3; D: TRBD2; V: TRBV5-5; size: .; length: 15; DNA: TGTGCCAGCAGCCTCGCGGGAGGCCGGCCGGATACGCAGTATTTT; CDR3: CASSLAGGRPDTQYF
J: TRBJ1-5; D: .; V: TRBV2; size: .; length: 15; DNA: TGTGCCACCGGAGCCCTCGGGAGTAGCAATCAGCCCCAGCATTTT; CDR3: CATGALGSSNQPQHF
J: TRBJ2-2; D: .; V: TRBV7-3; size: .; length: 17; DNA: TGTGCCAGCAGCTTAAGGTTTGGGGTTTTGAACACCGGGGAGCTGTTTTTT; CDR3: CASSLRFGVLNTGELFF
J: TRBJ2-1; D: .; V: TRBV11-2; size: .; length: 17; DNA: TGTGCCAGCAGCTTAGATCTAGGAGACAGCCTATACAATGAGCAGTTCTTC; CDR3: CASSLDLGDSLYNEQFF
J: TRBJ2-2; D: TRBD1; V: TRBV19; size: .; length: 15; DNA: TGTGCCAGTAGTTCCGGACAGGTTAACACCGGGGAGCTGTTTTTT; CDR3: CASSSGQVNTGELFF
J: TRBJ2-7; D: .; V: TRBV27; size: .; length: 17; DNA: TGTGCCAGCAGTCCAAAGCCCTACAGGGAGGGGGGCTACGAGCAGTACTTC; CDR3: CASSPKPYREGGYEQYF
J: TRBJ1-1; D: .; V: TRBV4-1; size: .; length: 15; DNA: TGCGCCAGCAGCAGGAGCTTATCTTGGAGTGCTGAAGCTTTCTTT; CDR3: CASSRSLSWSAEAFF
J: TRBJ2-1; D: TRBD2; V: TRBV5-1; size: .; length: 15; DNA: TGCGCCAGCAGACGAACTAGCGGGGCCTACAATGAGCAGTTCTTC; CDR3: CASRRTSGAYNEQFF
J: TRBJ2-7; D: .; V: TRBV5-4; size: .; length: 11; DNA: TGTGCCAGCAGCGGGCCAGCCGAGCAGTACTTC; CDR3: CASSGPAEQYF
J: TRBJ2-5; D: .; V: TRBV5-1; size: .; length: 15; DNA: TGCGCCAGCAGCTTGGATCGGGGAATAGGGGAGACCCAGTACTTC; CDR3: CASSLDRGIGETQYF
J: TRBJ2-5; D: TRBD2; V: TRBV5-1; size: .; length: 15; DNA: TGCGCCAGCAGCTTGGTTTTAGCGGGATCTGACACCCAGTACTTC; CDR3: CASSLVLAGSDTQYF
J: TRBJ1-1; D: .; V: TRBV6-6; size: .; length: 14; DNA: TGTGCCAGCAGTTTACAGGGTACGGCCACTGAAGCTTTCTTT; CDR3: CASSLQGTATEAFF
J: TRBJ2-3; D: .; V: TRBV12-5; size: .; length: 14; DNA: TGTGCTAGTGGTTTGGACCGGGCTAGCCATACGCAGTATTTT; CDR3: CASGLDRASHTQYF
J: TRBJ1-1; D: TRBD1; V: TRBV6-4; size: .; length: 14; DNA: TGTGCCAGCAGTGACTCACAGGGGGTCACTGAAGCTTTCTTT; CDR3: CASSDSQGVTEAFF
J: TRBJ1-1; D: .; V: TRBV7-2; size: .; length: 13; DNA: TGTGCCAGCAGCCGCGAGTGGATGTCTGAAGCTTTCTTT; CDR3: CASSREWMSEAFF
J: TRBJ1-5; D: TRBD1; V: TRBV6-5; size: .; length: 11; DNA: TGTGCCACCTCGGACAGGGTAGCGCAGCATTTT; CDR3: CATSDRVAQHF
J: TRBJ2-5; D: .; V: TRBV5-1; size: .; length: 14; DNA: TGCGCCAGCAGCTTGGTTCAGCCCCAAGAGACCCAGTACTTC; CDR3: CASSLVQPQETQYF
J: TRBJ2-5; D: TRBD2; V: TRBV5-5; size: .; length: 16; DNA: TGTGCCAGCAGCCTGGGACTAGCGGCCCTTCAAGAGACCCAGTACTTC; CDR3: CASSLGLAALQETQYF
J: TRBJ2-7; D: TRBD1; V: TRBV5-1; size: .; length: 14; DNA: TGCGCCAGCAGCTTGCAGGGACAGGGAAACGAGCAGTACTTC; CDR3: CASSLQGQGNEQYF
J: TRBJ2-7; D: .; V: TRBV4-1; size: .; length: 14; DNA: TGCGCCAGCAGCCAAGCCCTGAACTCCTACGAGCAGTACTTC; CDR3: CASSQALNSYEQYF
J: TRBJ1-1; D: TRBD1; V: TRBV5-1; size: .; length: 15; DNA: TGCGCCAGCAGCCAGGGACAGCGAATAAACACTGAAGCTTTCTTT; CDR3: CASSQGQRINTEAFF
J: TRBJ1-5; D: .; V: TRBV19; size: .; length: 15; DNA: TGTGCCAGTAGTAAGGGGCGTATGGGCAATCAGCCCCAGCATTTT; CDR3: CASSKGRMGNQPQHF
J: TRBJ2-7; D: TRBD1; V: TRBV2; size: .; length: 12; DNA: TGTGCCAGCAGTCAGGGACAGGGCGAGCAGTACTTC; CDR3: CASSQGQGEQYF
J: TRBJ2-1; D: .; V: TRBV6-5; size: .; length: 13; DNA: TGTGCCAGCAGTTCAGGGCTAAACAATGAGCAGTTCTTC; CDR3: CASSSGLNNEQFF
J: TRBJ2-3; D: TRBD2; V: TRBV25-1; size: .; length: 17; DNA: TGTGCCAGCAGTGAATATCCAGCGGGAGCTAGCACAGATACGCAGTATTTT; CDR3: CASSEYPAGASTDTQYF
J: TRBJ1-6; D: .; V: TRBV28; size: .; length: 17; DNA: TGTGCCAGCAGGTTCGCCCAAGTAGGGGCAAGGAATTCACCCCTCCACTTT; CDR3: CASRFAQVGARNSPLHF
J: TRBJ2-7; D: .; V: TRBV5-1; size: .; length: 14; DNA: TGCGCCAGCAGCTTTCAGGGGTCGCAAAACGAGCAGTACTTC; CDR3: CASSFQGSQNEQYF
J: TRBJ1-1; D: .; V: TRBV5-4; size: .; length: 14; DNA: TGTGCCAGCAGCTTAAGGACGGAGAACACTGAAGCTTTCTTT; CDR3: CASSLRTENTEAFF
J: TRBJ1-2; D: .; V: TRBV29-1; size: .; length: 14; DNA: TGCAGCGTTGAAGCCGGTTATCTTACGGAGGGCTACACCTTC; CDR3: CSVEAGYLTEGYTF
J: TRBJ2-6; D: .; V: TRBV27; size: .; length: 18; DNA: TGTGCCAGCAGCTCGACTAGTCACAGGAAATCTGGGGCCAACGTCCTGACTTTC; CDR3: CASSSTSHRKSGANVLTF
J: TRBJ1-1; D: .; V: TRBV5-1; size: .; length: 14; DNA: TGCGCCAGCAGCTTGGACACCATGAACACTGAAGCTTTCTTT; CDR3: CASSLDTMNTEAFF
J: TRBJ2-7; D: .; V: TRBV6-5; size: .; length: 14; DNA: TGTGCCAGCAGTTCTTCCCGTATGAGCTACGAGCAGTACTTC; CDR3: CASSSSRMSYEQYF
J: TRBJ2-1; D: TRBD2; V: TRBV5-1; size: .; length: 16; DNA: TGCGCCAGCAGCCAGGGACTAGCGGGAGTAGCTAATGAGCAGTTCTTC; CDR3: CASSQGLAGVANEQFF
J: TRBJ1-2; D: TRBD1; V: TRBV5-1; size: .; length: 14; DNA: TGCGCCAGCAGCTTGGATGCAGGGGGCTATGGCTACACCTTC; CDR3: CASSLDAGGYGYTF